This T cell receptor (beta chain) is drawn from a study of regulatory T cells in long-lasting Graves disease. Whole-study context: Over 5 years of antithyroid drugs with positive TSH receptor antibodies was taken to mean persistent Graves' disease.

iRepertoire HTBI primers and Arm-PCR of CDR3 regions built TCR beta libraries. TCRdb processed the multiplex PCR reads anew with MiXCR; each CDR3 protein has one entry. The sample includes about 400,000 distinct CDR3 sequences, less than 25% of them seen just once. Germline CDR1 and CDR2: MNHEY and SVGEGT. This CDR3 region has 13 residues. V was pared by 0 bases and J by 7 bases, with 7 bases between. Study results and limitations: Peripheral blood was the sole material, not thyroid tissue. Persistent disease samples used TRBV28, TRBJ1-2 and TRBJ2-5 preferentially. Persistent Graves' patients possessed reduced TCR diversity relative to recently diagnosed ones.

Turning to this clonotype: The antigen is undetermined.

Time point described: persistent/refractory GD, antithyroid drugs over 5 years with positive TRAb. PBMCs were the source of the RNA used for TCR sequencing. The sequencing used peripheral blood mononuclear cells (PBMCs), collected when the disease was refractory, from a patient treated with antithyroid drugs. J is TRBJ2-1 and V is TRBV6-2 or TRBV6-3; the D gene could be TRBD1 or TRBD2 (5 bases each). The clonotype was recovered from a female donor with Graves disease. The CDR3 coding sequence is TGTGCCAGCAGTTACTCCTGGGGGAATGAGCAGTTCTTC. Its protein product is CASSYSWGNEQFF.